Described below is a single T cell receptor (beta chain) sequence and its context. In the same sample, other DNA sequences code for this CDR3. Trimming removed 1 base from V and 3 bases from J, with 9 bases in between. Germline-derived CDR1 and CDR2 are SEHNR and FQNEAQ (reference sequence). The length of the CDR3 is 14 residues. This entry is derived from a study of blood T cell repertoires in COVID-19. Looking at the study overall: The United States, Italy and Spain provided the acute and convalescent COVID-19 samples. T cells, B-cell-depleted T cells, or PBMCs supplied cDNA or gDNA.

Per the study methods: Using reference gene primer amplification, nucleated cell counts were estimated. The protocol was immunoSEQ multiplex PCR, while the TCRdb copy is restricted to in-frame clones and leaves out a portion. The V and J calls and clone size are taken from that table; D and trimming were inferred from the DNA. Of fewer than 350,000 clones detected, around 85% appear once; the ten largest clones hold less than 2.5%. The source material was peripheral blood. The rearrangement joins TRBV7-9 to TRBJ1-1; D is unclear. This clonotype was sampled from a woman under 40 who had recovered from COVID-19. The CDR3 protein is CASSLGLGDTEAFF. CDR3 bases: TGTGCCAGCAGCTTAGGGTTGGGAGACACTGAAGCTTTCTTT.